This T cell receptor (beta chain) is from a study of cytomegalovirus exposure and HLA in healthy donors. V trimming: 1 base; J trimming: 4 bases; junction bases outside the gene matches: 0. Germline V gene data show CDR1 as SGHNT and CDR2 as YENEEA. The CDR3 extends over 14 amino acids. The PCR contained 60 Vbeta and 13 Jbeta primers. The method was immunoSEQ multiplex PCR; TCRdb's version includes in-frame clones alone and lacks a portion of them. The repertoire includes tens of thousands of clones, approximately 7.6% of them detected once, and about 2.3% sits in the top ten. This TCR came from a man aged 45 to 65 in good health and CMV-seronegative. V is TRBV11-3 and J is TRBJ2-1; 8 positions agree with TRBD1. Sequenced material: PBMCs. The CDR3 is CASSLGQGYNEQFF. The CDR3 DNA follows: TGTGCCAGCAGCTTAGGACAGGGGTACAATGAGCAGTTCTTC.